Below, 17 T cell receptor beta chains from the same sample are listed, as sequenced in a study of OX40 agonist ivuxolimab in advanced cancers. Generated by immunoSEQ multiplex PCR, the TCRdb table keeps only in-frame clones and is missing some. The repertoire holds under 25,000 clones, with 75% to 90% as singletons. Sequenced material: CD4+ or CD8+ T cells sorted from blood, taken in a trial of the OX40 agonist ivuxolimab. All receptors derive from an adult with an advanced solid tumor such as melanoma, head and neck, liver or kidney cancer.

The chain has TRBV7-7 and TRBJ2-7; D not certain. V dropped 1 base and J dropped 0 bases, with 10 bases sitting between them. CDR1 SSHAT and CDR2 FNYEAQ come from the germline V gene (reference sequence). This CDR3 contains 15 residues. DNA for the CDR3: TGTGCCAGCAGCTTAGGAGGCCCAAGCTCCTACGAGCAGTACTTC. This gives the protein CASSLGGPSSYEQYF. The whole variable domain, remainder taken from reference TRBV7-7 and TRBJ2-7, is GAGVSQSPRYKVTKRGQDVTLRCDPISSHATLYWYQQALGQGPEFLTYFNYEAQPDKSGLPSDRFSAERPEGSISTLTIQRTEQRDSAMYRCASSLGGPSSYEQYFGPGTRLTVT.

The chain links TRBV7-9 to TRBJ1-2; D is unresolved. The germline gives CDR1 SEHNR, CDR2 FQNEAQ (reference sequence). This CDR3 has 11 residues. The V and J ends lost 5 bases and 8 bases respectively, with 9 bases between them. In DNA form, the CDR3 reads TGTGCCAGCAGCCGGCTCGGGGGCTACACCTTC. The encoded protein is CASSRLGGYTF.

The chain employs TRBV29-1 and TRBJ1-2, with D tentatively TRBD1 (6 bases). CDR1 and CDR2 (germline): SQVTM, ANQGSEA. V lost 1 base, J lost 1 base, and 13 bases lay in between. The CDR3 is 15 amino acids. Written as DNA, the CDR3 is TGCAGCGTTGAAGGGGGGGACACTATTAACTATGGCTACACCTTC. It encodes CSVEGGDTINYGYTF.

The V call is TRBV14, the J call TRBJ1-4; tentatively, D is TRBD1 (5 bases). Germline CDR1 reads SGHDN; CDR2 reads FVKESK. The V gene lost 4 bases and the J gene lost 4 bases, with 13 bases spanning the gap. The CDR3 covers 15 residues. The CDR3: CASSPRWGLNEKLFF. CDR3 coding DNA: TGTGCCAGCAGCCCCCGGTGGGGCCTTAATGAAAAACTGTTTTTT.

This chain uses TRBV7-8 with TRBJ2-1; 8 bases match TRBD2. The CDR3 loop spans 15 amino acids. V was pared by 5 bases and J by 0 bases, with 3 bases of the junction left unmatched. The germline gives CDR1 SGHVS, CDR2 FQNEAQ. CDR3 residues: CASSLGTSSYNEQFF. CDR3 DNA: TGTGCCAGCAGCCTCGGGACTAGCTCCTACAATGAGCAGTTCTTC.

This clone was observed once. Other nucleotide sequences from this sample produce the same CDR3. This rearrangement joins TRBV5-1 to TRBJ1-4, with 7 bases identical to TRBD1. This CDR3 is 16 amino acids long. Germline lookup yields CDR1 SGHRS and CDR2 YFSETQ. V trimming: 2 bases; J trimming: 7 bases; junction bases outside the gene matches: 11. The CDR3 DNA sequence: TGCGCCAGCAGCTTAGGAAGGGGCAGGGGGGGTGAAAAACTGTTTTTT. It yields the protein CASSLGRGRGGEKLFF. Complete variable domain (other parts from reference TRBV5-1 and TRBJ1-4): KAGVTQTPRYLIKTRGQQVTLSCSPISGHRSVSWYQQTPGQGLQFLFEYFSETQRNKGNFPGRFSGRQFSNSRSEMNVSTLELGDSALYLCASSLGRGRGGEKLFFGSGTQLSVL.

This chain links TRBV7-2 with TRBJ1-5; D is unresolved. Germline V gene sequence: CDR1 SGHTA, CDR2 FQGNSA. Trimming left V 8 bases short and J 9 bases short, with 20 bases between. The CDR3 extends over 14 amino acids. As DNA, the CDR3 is TGTGCCAGCGGCCCGACTAGGACTCGCGGGCCCCAGCATTTT. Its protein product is CASGPTRTRGPQHF.

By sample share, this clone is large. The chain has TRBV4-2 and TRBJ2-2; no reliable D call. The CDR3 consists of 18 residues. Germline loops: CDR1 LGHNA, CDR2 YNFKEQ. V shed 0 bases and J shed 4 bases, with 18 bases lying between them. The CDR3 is CASSQDHPPIVGTGELFF. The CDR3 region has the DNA TGTGCCAGCAGCCAAGATCATCCCCCCATTGTGGGCACCGGGGAGCTGTTTTTT.

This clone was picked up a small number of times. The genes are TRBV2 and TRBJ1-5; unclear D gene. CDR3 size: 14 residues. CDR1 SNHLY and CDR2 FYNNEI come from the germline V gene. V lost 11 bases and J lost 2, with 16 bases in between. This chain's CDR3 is CACQSREGNQPQHF. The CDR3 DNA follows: TGTGCCTGCCAAAGTAGGGAAGGCAATCAGCCCCAGCATTTT.

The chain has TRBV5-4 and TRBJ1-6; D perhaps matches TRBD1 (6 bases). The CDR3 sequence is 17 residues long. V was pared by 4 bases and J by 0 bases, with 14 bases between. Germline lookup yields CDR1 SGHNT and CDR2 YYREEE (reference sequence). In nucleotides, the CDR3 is TGTGCCAGCAGCCCCATGACAGGAGGCTCCTATAATTCACCCCTCCACTTT. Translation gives CASSPMTGGSYNSPLHF.

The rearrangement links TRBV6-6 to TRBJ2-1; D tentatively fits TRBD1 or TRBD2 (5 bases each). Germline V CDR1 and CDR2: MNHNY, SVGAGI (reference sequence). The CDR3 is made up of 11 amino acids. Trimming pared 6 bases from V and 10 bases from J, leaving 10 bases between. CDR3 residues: CASSPRDEQFF. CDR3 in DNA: TGTGCCAGCAGCCCTAGGGACGAGCAGTTCTTC.

Written as DNA, the CDR3 is TGTGCCAGTAGTAGCTCAACCTACGAGCAGTACTTC. Residues: CASSSSTYEQYF. J is TRBJ2-7 and V is TRBV19; the D is unclear. The V end was cut by 4 bases, the J end by 2 bases, with 6 bases between. Germline CDR1 reads LNHDA; CDR2 reads SQIVND (reference sequence). CDR3 size: 12 residues.

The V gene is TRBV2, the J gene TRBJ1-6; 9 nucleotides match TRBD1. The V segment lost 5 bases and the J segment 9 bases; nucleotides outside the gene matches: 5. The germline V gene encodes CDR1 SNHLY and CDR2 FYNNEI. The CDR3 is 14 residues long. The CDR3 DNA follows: TGTGCCAGCAGTACGGGACAGGGAGTTTCACCCCTCCACTTT. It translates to CASSTGQGVSPLHF.

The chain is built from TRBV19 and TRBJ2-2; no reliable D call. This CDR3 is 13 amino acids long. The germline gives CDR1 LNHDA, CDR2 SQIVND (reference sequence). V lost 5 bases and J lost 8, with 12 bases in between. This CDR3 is CASSFLPGGELFF. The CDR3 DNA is TGTGCCAGTAGTTTCCTCCCCGGGGGGGAGCTGTTTTTT.

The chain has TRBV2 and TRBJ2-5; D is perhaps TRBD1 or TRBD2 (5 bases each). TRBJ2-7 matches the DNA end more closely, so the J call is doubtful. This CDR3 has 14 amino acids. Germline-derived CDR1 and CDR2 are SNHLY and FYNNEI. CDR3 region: CASSRDGGSYEQYF. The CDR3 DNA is TGTGCCAGCAGTCGGGACGGCGGCTCCTACGAGCAGTACTTC.

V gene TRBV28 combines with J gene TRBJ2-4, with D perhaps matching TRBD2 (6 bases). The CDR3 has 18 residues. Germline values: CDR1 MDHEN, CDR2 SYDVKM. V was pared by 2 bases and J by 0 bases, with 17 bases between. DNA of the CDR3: TGTGCCAGCAGTTTAAATTCGGCAGGGACTTTAGCCAAAAACATTCAGTACTTC. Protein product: CASSLNSAGTLAKNIQYF. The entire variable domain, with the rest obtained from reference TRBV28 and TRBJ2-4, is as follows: DVKVTQSSRYLVKRTGEKVFLECVQDMDHENMFWYRQDPGLGLRLIYFSYDVKMKEKGDIPEGYSVSREKKERFSLILESASTNQTSMYLCASSLNSAGTLAKNIQYFGAGTRLSVL.

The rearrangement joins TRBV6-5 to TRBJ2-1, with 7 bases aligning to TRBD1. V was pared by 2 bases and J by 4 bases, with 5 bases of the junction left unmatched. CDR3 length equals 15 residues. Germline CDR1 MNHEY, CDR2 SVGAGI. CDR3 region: CASSYVRQGYNEQFF. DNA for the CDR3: TGTGCCAGCAGTTACGTTAGACAGGGTTACAATGAGCAGTTCTTC.